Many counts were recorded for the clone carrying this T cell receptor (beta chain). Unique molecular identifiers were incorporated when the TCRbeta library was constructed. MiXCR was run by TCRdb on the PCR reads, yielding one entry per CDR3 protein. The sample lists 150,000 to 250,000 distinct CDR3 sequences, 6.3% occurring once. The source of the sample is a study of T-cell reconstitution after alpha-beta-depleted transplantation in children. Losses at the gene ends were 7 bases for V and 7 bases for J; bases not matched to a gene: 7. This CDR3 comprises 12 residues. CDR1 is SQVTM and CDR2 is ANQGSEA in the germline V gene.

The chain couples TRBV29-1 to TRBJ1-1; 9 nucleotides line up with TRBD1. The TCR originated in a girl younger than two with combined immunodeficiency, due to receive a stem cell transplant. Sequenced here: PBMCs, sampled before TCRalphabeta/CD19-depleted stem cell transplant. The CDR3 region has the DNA TGCAGCGGAACAGGGGGCCTAGGTGAAGCTTTCTTT. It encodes CSGTGGLGEAFF.